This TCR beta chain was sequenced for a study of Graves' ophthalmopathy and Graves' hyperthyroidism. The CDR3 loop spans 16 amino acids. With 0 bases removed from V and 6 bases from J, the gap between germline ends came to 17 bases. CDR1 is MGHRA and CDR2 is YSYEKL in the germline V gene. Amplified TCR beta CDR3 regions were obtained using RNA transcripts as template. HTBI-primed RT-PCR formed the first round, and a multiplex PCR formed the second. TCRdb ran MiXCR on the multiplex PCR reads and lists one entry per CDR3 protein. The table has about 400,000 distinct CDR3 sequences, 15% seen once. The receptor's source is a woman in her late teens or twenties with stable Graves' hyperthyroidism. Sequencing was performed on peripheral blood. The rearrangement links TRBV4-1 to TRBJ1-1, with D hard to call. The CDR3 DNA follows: TGCGCCAGCAGCCAAGATCCGGGTCCCCTAAGGGCTGAAGCTTTCTTT. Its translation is CASSQDPGPLRAEAFF.